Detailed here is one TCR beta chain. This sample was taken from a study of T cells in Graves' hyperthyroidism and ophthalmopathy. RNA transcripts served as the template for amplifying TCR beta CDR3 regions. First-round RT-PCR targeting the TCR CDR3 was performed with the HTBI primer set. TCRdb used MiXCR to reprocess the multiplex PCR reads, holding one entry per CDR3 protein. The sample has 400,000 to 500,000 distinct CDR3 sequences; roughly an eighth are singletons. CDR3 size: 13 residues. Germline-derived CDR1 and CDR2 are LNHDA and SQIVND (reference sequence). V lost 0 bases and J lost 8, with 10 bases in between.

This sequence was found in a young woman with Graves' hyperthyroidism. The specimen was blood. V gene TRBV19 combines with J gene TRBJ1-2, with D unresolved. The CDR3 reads CASSIDPREGYTF. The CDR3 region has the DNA TGTGCCAGTAGTATAGATCCCCGTGAGGGCTACACCTTC.